The T cell receptor (beta chain) described here comes from a study of T cell responses to AZD1222 COVID-19 vaccine. The CDR3 runs to 14 residues. V was pared by 6 bases and J by 5 bases, with 13 bases between. In germline, CDR1 is MNHNY, CDR2 SVGAGI (reference sequence). The repertoire was sequenced with immunoSEQ multiplex PCR; TCRdb's copy has only in-frame clones and lacks some. The sample shows roughly 150,000 clones, under 95% of them seen only once. Concerning this clone: Antigen: not known.

Study-wide results and limits: Seropositive status at baseline applied to only 6 or 7 AZD1222 recipients.

This specimen was peripheral blood, taken on day 0 of AZD1222 vaccination. The chain recombines TRBV6-6 with TRBJ2-2, with D tentatively TRBD1 (6 bases). The source is an adult in good health. CDR3 region: CASRGAGRTGELFF. Here the CDR3 DNA reads TGTGCCAGCAGGGGGGCAGGGCGAACCGGGGAGCTGTTTTTT.